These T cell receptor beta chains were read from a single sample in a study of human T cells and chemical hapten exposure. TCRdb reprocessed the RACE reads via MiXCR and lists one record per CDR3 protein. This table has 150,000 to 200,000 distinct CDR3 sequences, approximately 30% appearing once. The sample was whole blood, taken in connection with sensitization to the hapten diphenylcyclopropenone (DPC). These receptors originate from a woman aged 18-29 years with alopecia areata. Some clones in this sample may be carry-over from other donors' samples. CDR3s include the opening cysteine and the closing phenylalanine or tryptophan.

CDR3 protein: CATSRVSGTSGRVYRNEQFF; V gene: TRBV15; J gene: TRBJ2-1
CDR3 protein: CSASDTKPRNTEAFF; V gene: TRBV20-1; J gene: TRBJ1-1
CDR3 protein: CASSILAGGTDTQYF; V gene: TRBV28; J gene: TRBJ2-3
CDR3 protein: CASSIQGANQPQHF; V gene: TRBV19; J gene: TRBJ1-5
CDR3 protein: CSVPHRASSYEQYF; V gene: TRBV20-1; J gene: TRBJ2-7
CDR3 protein: CASSQWGASNEQFF; V gene: TRBV4-3; J gene: TRBJ2-1
CDR3 protein: CSASNQETQYF; V gene: TRBV20-1; J gene: TRBJ2-5
CDR3 protein: CASEAWKTGTDTQYF; V gene: TRBV7-8; J gene: TRBJ2-3
CDR3 protein: CASSRKTQLYNEQFF; V gene: TRBV4-3; J gene: TRBJ2-1
CDR3 protein: CSVEAGRSLEQYF; V gene: TRBV29-1; J gene: TRBJ2-7
CDR3 protein: CSAPTPATRGYTF; V gene: TRBV20-1; J gene: TRBJ1-2
CDR3 protein: CASSRFDRNNSPLHF; V gene: TRBV4-3; J gene: TRBJ1-6
CDR3 protein: CASSQGGLGSGELFF; V gene: TRBV4-1; J gene: TRBJ2-2
CDR3 protein: CASSLDEKKQFF; V gene: TRBV5-1; J gene: TRBJ2-1
CDR3 protein: CAISEASGRANEQYF; V gene: TRBV10-3; J gene: TRBJ2-7
CDR3 protein: CASMGLVRTDTQYF; V gene: TRBV12-3/TRBV12-4; J gene: TRBJ2-3
CDR3 protein: CASQGAFSYNEQFF; V gene: TRBV6-2/TRBV6-3; J gene: TRBJ2-1
CDR3 protein: CSVEDPGDRNIQYF; V gene: TRBV29-1; J gene: TRBJ2-4